A selection of T cell receptor beta chains follows, all from one sample in a study of Ad26.COV2.S vaccination and SARS-CoV-2 variants. Sequencing was performed with immunoSEQ multiplex PCR; in TCRdb, only in-frame clones are kept and a portion is missing. Here the sample spans approximately 300,000 clones, approximately 86% being singletons. Sequenced here: peripheral blood, sampled in a trial of Ad26.COV2.S vaccine versus placebo. The receptors shown here come from a person aged 18-60 years who received the Ad26.COV2.S COVID-19 vaccine or a placebo. CDR3s include the opening cysteine and the closing phenylalanine or tryptophan. Fields, in order: V gene, D gene, clone size, J gene, CDR3 length, CDR3 protein, CDR3 DNA. D genes are given only for firm matches. Some rows have no size entry. The others give once, few or many, or a class for an expanded clone.

TRBV9	-	-	TRBJ2-3	14	CASSVDGWQDTQYF	TGTGCCAGCAGCGTAGACGGCTGGCAAGATACGCAGTATTTT
TRBV5-6	-	-	TRBJ1-6	13	CASSLIGGRPLHF	TGTGCCAGCAGCTTGATTGGGGGAAGGCCCCTCCACTTT
TRBV7-9	-	-	TRBJ1-3	15	CASSLEGVSGNTIYF	TGTGCCAGCAGCTTAGAGGGGGTTTCTGGAAACACCATATATTTT
TRBV6-1	-	-	TRBJ1-1	13	CASSEARQNTAFF	TGTGCCAGCAGTGAAGCGCGACAGAATACAGCTTTCTTT
TRBV18	TRBD1	-	TRBJ1-1	15	CASSPKQGASTEAFF	TGTGCCAGCTCACCTAAACAGGGGGCGAGTACTGAAGCTTTCTTT
TRBV9	-	-	TRBJ1-1	14	CASSNLGLNTEAFF	TGTGCCAGCAGCAACCTAGGACTGAACACTGAAGCTTTCTTT
TRBV5-4	-	-	TRBJ2-3	15	CASSLRQAHTDTQYF	TGTGCCAGCAGCTTGCGACAGGCGCACACAGATACGCAGTATTTT
TRBV15	TRBD1	few	TRBJ2-2	16	CATSRIQGSRTGELFF	TGTGCCACCAGCCGGATACAGGGGAGTAGGACCGGGGAGCTGTTTTTT
TRBV5-5	-	-	TRBJ1-2	14	CASSLGQGSYGYTF	TGTGCCAGCAGCTTGGGGCAGGGTAGCTATGGCTACACCTTC
TRBV29-1	TRBD2	-	TRBJ2-3	14	CSVVLAGGTDTQYF	TGCAGCGTTGTCTTAGCGGGGGGCACAGATACGCAGTATTTT
TRBV4-1	-	-	TRBJ2-5	18	CASSQVGGLLVSQETQYF	TGCGCCAGCAGCCAAGTTGGGGGCCTGCTGGTGAGCCAAGAGACCCAGTACTTC
TRBV4-2	-	-	TRBJ1-2	15	CASSQVVSGEQGYTF	TGTGCCAGCAGCCAAGTTGTGTCAGGGGAACAAGGCTACACCTTC
TRBV3-1/TRBV3-2	-	-	TRBJ2-3	16	CASSQKLREVGDTQYF	TGTGCCAGCAGCCAAAAATTACGTGAGGTAGGGGATACGCAGTATTTT
TRBV30	-	-	TRBJ2-7	13	CAWSWGAGGEQYF	TGTGCCTGGAGTTGGGGCGCCGGGGGCGAGCAGTACTTC
TRBV2	TRBD2	-	TRBJ2-1	13	CASILAGGNEQFF	TGTGCCAGTATACTAGCGGGGGGGAATGAGCAGTTCTTC
TRBV10-2	-	-	TRBJ2-3	15	CASKLDSLSTDTQYF	TGCGCCAGCAAACTGGACTCCCTCAGCACAGATACGCAGTATTTT
TRBV15	-	-	TRBJ2-1	13	CATSNRDYNEQFF	TGTGCCACCAGCAACCGGGACTACAATGAGCAGTTCTTC
TRBV6-5	-	-	TRBJ1-1	15	CASSPYLLTGSEAFF	TGTGCCAGCAGCCCATATCTCTTGACGGGCTCTGAAGCTTTCTTT
TRBV7-2	TRBD2	-	TRBJ2-3	15	CASSLVGGVADTQYF	TGTGCCAGCAGCTTAGTGGGGGGGGTCGCAGATACGCAGTATTTT
TRBV2	-	few	TRBJ1-5	13	CASKQEYNQPQHF	TGTGCCAGCAAACAGGAATACAATCAGCCCCAGCATTTT
TRBV5-1	-	-	TRBJ2-5	15	CASSSQTGPQETQYF	TGCGCCAGCAGCTCCCAGACTGGACCCCAAGAGACCCAGTACTTC
TRBV5-5	-	-	TRBJ2-7	17	CASSLSADRRQGDEQYF	TGTGCCAGCAGCTTGTCAGCTGACAGAAGACAAGGGGACGAGCAGTACTTC
TRBV19	-	-	TRBJ2-2	14	CASSMGQGTGELFF	TGTGCCAGTAGTATGGGGCAGGGGACCGGGGAGCTGTTTTTT
TRBV4-2	-	-	TRBJ1-1	15	CASSRPGEGRTEAFF	TGTGCCAGCAGCCGCCCAGGGGAAGGCAGGACTGAAGCTTTCTTT
TRBV28	-	-	TRBJ2-7	15	CASSLWSSGSVEQYF	TGTGCCAGCAGTTTATGGAGTTCTGGGTCGGTCGAGCAGTACTTC
TRBV18	TRBD1	-	TRBJ2-7	17	CASSPFSPGQGAQEQYF	TGTGCCAGCTCACCATTTAGCCCGGGACAGGGGGCTCAGGAGCAGTACTTC
TRBV5-1	-	-	TRBJ2-7	14	CASSLDNGVYEQYF	TGCGCCAGCAGCTTGGATAACGGAGTCTACGAGCAGTACTTC
TRBV11-2	-	-	TRBJ1-6	13	CASSLVQASPLHF	TGTGCCAGCAGCTTAGTGCAGGCGTCACCCCTCCACTTT